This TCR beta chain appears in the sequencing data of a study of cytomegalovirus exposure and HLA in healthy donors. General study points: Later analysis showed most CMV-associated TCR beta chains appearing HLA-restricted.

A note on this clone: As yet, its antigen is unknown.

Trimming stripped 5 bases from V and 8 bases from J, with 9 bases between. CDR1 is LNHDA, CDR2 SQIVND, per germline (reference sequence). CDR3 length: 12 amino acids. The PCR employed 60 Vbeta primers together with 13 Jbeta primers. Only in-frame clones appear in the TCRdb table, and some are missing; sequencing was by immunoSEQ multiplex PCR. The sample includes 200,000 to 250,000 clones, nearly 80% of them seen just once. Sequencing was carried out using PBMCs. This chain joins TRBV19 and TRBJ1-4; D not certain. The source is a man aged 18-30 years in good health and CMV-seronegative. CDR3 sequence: CASSPEREKLFF. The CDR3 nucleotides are TGTGCCAGTAGTCCTGAGAGGGAAAAACTGTTTTTT.